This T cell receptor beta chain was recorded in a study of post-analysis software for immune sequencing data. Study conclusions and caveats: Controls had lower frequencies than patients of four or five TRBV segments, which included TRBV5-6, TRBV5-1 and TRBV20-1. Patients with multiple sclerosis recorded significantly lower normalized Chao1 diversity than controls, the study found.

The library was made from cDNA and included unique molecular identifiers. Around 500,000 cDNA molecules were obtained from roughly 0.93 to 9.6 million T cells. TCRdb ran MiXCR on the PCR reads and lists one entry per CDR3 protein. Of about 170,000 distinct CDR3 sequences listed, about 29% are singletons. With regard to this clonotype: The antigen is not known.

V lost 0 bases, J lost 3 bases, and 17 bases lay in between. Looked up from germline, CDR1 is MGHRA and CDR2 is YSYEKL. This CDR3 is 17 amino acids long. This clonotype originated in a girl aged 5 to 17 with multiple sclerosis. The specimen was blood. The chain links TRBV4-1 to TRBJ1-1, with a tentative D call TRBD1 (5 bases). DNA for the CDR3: TGCGCCAGCAGCCAAGATCGGCAGGGAGGAAGATACACTGAAGCTTTCTTT. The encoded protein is CASSQDRQGGRYTEAFF.